This T cell receptor beta chain was identified in a study of shared clonotypes between healthy human individuals. Sequenced by immunoSEQ multiplex PCR; TCRdb stores in-frame clones only, minus some. The table includes about 1.5 million clones, under 99% detected once. The CDR3 is made up of 17 amino acids. The sequenced sample was naive CD4+ T cells sorted from blood. Subset here: CD45RA+ positively selected. The TCR comes from a man aged 25 to 40 in good health. The chain is built from TRBV21-1 and TRBJ1-5; the table's D call TRBD1 went unverified against the DNA. TRBV21-1 counts as a pseudogene. DNA for the CDR3: TGTGCCAGCAGCAATCGACCCAGGGTCGAATCCAATCAGCCCCAGCATTTT. Its translation is CASSNRPRVESNQPQHF.